Listed below are T cell receptor beta chains from one sample, sequenced in a study of blood T cell repertoires in COVID-19. Some clones are missing from TCRdb's copy, which holds only in-frame ones; the method was immunoSEQ multiplex PCR. The sample holds 300,000 or so clones, 83% seen once. The sample consisted of peripheral blood. Receptors were obtained from a woman aged 50 to 60 with acute or convalescent COVID-19. Both conserved end residues are part of each CDR3. The order of the fields is J gene, D gene, V gene, clone size, CDR3 DNA, CDR3 protein. A D gene is named only where the DNA matches it firmly. Clone size is stated in some rows and not others, as once, few, many or a class when expanded.

J: TRBJ1-6; D: TRBD1; V: TRBV12-5; size: few; DNA: TGTGCTAGTGGTATGACAGGGGACAGTTCACCCCTCCACTTT; CDR3: CASGMTGDSSPLHF
J: TRBJ1-1; D: TRBD1; V: TRBV19; size: .; DNA: TGTGCCAGTAGTAGCCCCGGGACAGACCTTAACACTGAAGCTTTCTTT; CDR3: CASSSPGTDLNTEAFF
J: TRBJ2-1; D: TRBD2; V: TRBV4-2; size: .; DNA: TGTGCCAGCAGCCAAGGCTTAGGGCGGGAGGGCGGCAATGAGCAGTTCTTC; CDR3: CASSQGLGREGGNEQFF
J: TRBJ2-5; D: .; V: TRBV12-5; size: .; DNA: TGTGCTAGTGGTTTGGGACCTGAGGCCCAGTACTTC; CDR3: CASGLGPEAQYF
J: TRBJ1-5; D: .; V: TRBV7-9; size: few; DNA: TGTGCCAGCAGCCCGATCTCGGGTCAGCCCCAGCATTTT; CDR3: CASSPISGQPQHF
J: TRBJ1-2; D: TRBD1; V: TRBV24-1; size: once; DNA: TGTGCCACCAGCCGACAGGGGGCCAATGGCTACACCTTC; CDR3: CATSRQGANGYTF
J: TRBJ1-3; D: .; V: TRBV5-1; size: .; DNA: TGCGCCAGCAGCTTCCAAGGACAGAGGGAATCTGGAAACACCATATATTTT; CDR3: CASSFQGQRESGNTIYF
J: TRBJ1-6; D: .; V: TRBV7-9; size: few; DNA: TGTGCCAGCAGCTTAGAGTTGGGAGGCTCCTATAATTCACCCCTCCACTTT; CDR3: CASSLELGGSYNSPLHF
J: TRBJ1-2; D: .; V: TRBV15; size: .; DNA: TGTGCCACCAGCAGAGATTCCCAGGTTCTTGGCTACACCTTC; CDR3: CATSRDSQVLGYTF
J: TRBJ2-7; D: .; V: TRBV4-3; size: .; DNA: TGCGCCAGCAGCCAAGCAATTAGCGGATACGAGCAGTACTTC; CDR3: CASSQAISGYEQYF
J: TRBJ2-1; D: .; V: TRBV5-6; size: .; DNA: TGTGCCAGCAGCTGGGATCAGGGTGAGCAGTTCTTC; CDR3: CASSWDQGEQFF
J: TRBJ2-2; D: .; V: TRBV19; size: once; DNA: TGTGCCAGTAGTCGGACAACGAACACCGGGGAGCTGTTTTTT; CDR3: CASSRTTNTGELFF
J: TRBJ1-2; D: .; V: TRBV4-1; size: .; DNA: TGCGCCAGCAGCCAAGGTTGGGGAACAGAGGGCAATGGCTACACCTTC; CDR3: CASSQGWGTEGNGYTF
J: TRBJ2-1; D: TRBD1; V: TRBV6-6; size: .; DNA: TGTGCCAGCAGGGACAGGGACTCCTACAATGAGCAGTTCTTC; CDR3: CASRDRDSYNEQFF
J: TRBJ1-2; D: .; V: TRBV6-5; size: .; DNA: TGTGCCACACGGAACTATGGCTACACCTTC; CDR3: CATRNYGYTF
J: TRBJ1-1; D: TRBD1; V: TRBV2; size: .; DNA: TGTGCCAGCGGGGACGACAGGGATGAGGCTTTCTTT; CDR3: CASGDDRDEAFF
J: TRBJ1-2; D: TRBD1; V: TRBV20-1; size: .; DNA: TGCAGTGCTAGTAGGGACAGGGGAGGCGACTATGGCTACACCTTC; CDR3: CSASRDRGGDYGYTF
J: TRBJ1-1; D: .; V: TRBV18; size: .; DNA: TGTGCCAGCTCACCTAGCAGAGACGGTGAAGCTTTCTTT; CDR3: CASSPSRDGEAFF
J: TRBJ2-3; D: .; V: TRBV24-1; size: .; DNA: TGTGCCACCAGTGATTTGTCCGCAGATACGCAGTATTTT; CDR3: CATSDLSADTQYF
J: TRBJ1-5; D: .; V: TRBV5-1; size: .; DNA: TGCGCCAGCAGCTTGGCGGGAGACAATCAGCCCCAGCATTTT; CDR3: CASSLAGDNQPQHF
J: TRBJ2-3; D: TRBD2; V: TRBV5-4; size: once; DNA: TGTGCCAGCAGGTCTAGCGGGGGGGCCGCGGATACGCAGTATTTT; CDR3: CASRSSGGAADTQYF
J: TRBJ2-6; D: .; V: TRBV7-2; size: .; DNA: TGTGCCAGCAGAAATAGCGGGACAGTCTCTGGGGCCAACGTCCTGACTTTC; CDR3: CASRNSGTVSGANVLTF
J: TRBJ1-1; D: .; V: TRBV4-2; size: .; DNA: TGTGCCAGCAGCCAAGACACGGGTGCGATGAACACTGAAGCTTTCTTT; CDR3: CASSQDTGAMNTEAFF
J: TRBJ1-2; D: TRBD1; V: TRBV27; size: once; DNA: TGTGCCAGCGGGCCAAGGGGGCAGGGAGTGATCGGCTACACCTTC; CDR3: CASGPRGQGVIGYTF
J: TRBJ1-1; D: TRBD1; V: TRBV12-5; size: .; DNA: TGTGCTAGTGGTATTGGGACAGGGGTTGGCACTGAAGCTTTCTTT; CDR3: CASGIGTGVGTEAFF
J: TRBJ1-1; D: .; V: TRBV14; size: .; DNA: TGTGCCAGCAGCCGCCGCCCAGGGTTCATGAACACTGAAGCTTTCTTT; CDR3: CASSRRPGFMNTEAFF
J: TRBJ1-2; D: .; V: TRBV2; size: once; DNA: TGTGCCAGCAGTGAAATGGCAGGGAGGGATGGCTACACCTTC; CDR3: CASSEMAGRDGYTF
J: TRBJ2-7; D: .; V: TRBV5-5; size: .; DNA: TGTGCCAGCAGCTTGGCCTCCCACGAGCAGTACTTC; CDR3: CASSLASHEQYF
J: TRBJ1-3; D: .; V: TRBV5-4; size: .; DNA: TGTGCCAGCAGCTACGGTGGAAACACCATATATTTT; CDR3: CASSYGGNTIYF
J: TRBJ2-1; D: .; V: TRBV6-5; size: .; DNA: TGTGCCAGCACAGGCGGGATAGAGTACAATGAGCAGTTCTTC; CDR3: CASTGGIEYNEQFF
J: TRBJ2-5; D: TRBD1; V: TRBV12-3/TRBV12-4; size: .; DNA: TGTGCCAGCACAGGGGGCTGGGAGACCCAGTACTTC; CDR3: CASTGGWETQYF
J: TRBJ1-3; D: .; V: TRBV28; size: .; DNA: TGTGCCAGCAGTTTAAGTCGACTCGGAAACACCATATATTTT; CDR3: CASSLSRLGNTIYF
J: TRBJ1-6; D: .; V: TRBV5-5; size: few; DNA: TGTGCCAGCAGCTTGAACCAGGGAAATTCACCCCTCCACTTT; CDR3: CASSLNQGNSPLHF
J: TRBJ1-1; D: .; V: TRBV11-3; size: .; DNA: TGTGCCAGCAGCTTACGCGGAGATGAAGCTTTCTTT; CDR3: CASSLRGDEAFF
J: TRBJ2-5; D: .; V: TRBV27; size: few; DNA: TGTGCCAGCAGTATCCAGGGTTACGAGACCCAGTACTTC; CDR3: CASSIQGYETQYF
J: TRBJ1-4; D: .; V: TRBV6-5; size: .; DNA: TGTGCCAGCAGTCGCGAGACAACTAATGAAAAACTGTTTTTT; CDR3: CASSRETTNEKLFF
J: TRBJ1-5; D: TRBD1; V: TRBV6-1; size: .; DNA: TGTGCCAGCAGTGAGACAGGGTGGCAGCCCCAGCATTTT; CDR3: CASSETGWQPQHF
J: TRBJ2-5; D: TRBD2; V: TRBV19; size: .; DNA: TGTGCCAGTAGTCGGACTAGCGGGGCCCTCGGGGAGACCCAGTACTTC; CDR3: CASSRTSGALGETQYF
J: TRBJ2-7; D: .; V: TRBV13; size: .; DNA: TGTGCCAGCAGCTCGGTTACTCGGGGCTACGAGCAGTACTTC; CDR3: CASSSVTRGYEQYF
J: TRBJ2-1; D: .; V: TRBV7-2; size: .; DNA: TGTGCCAGCAGCTTAGAGGTGGACTACCCGGGCGATGAGCAGTTCTTC; CDR3: CASSLEVDYPGDEQFF